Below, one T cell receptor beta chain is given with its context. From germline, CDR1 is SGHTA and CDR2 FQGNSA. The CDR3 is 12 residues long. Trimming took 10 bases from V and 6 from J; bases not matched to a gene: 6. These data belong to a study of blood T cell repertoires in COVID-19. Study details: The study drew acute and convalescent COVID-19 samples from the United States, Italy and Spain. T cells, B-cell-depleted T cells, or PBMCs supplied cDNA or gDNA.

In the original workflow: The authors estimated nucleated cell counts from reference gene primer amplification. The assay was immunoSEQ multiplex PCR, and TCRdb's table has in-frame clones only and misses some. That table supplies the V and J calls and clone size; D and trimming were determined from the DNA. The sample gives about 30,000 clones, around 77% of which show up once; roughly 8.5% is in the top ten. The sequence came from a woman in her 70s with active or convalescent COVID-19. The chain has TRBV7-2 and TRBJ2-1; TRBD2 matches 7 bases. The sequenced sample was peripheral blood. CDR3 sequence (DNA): TGTGCCATAGGGAGGGATCGCAATGAGCAGTTCTTC. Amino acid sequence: CAIGRDRNEQFF. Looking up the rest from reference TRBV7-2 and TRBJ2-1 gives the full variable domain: GAGVSQSPSNKVTEKGKDVELRCDPISGHTALYWYRQSLGQGLEFLIYFQGNSAPDKSGLPSDRFSAERTGGSVSTLTIQRTQQEDSAVYLCAIGRDRNEQFFGPGTRLTVL.